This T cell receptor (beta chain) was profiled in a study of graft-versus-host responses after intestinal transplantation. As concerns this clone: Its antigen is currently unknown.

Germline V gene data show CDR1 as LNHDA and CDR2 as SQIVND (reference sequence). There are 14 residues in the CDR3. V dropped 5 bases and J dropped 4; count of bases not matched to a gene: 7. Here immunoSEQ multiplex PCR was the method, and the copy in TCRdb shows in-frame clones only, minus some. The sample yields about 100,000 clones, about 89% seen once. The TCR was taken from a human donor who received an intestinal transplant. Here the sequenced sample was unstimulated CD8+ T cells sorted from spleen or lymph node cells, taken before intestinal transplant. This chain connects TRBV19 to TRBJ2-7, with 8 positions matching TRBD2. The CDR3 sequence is CASSHQRGRYEQYF. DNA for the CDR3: TGTGCCAGTAGTCACCAGCGGGGGAGATACGAGCAGTACTTC.